Sequencing of this T cell receptor beta chain was carried out in a study of type 1 and type 2 diabetes patients. At the level of the study: From PBMCs, CD4+ and CD8+ T cells were isolated by magnetic microbeads.

The CDR3 length is 17 residues. Germline V gene lookup returns CDR1 GTSNPN and CDR2 SVGIG (reference sequence). V was pared by 8 bases and J by 0 bases, with 20 bases between. Amplification started from genomic DNA. A primer set of 30 forward and 13 reverse primers amplified the CDR3. TCRdb redid the calling of the multiplex PCR reads with MiXCR, one entry per CDR3 protein. The data show about 250,000 distinct CDR3 sequences, 45% to 60% seen once. The sequencing sample was made of peripheral blood mononuclear cells (PBMCs). This clonotype was sampled from a man younger than 30 with type 2 diabetes. The chain employs TRBV30 and TRBJ2-6; D not resolved. In nucleotides, the CDR3 is TGTGCCACCAGCAGAGATTCGTTGGGCTCTGGGGCCAACGTCCTGACTTTC. It yields the protein CATSRDSLGSGANVLTF.